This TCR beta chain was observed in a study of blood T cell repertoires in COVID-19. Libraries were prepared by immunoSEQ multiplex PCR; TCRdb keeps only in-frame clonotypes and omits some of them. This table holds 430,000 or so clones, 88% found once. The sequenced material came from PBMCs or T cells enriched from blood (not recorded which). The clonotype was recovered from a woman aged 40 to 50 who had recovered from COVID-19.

The CDR3 loop reads CAISETGADTQYF. CDR3 sequence (DNA): TGTGCCATCAGTGAGACCGGGGCAGATACGCAGTATTTT. The gene calls are TRBV10-3 and TRBJ2-3; D may be TRBD2 (5 bases). Germline CDR1 and CDR2: ENHRY and SYGVKD. The CDR3 totals 13 residues. V was clipped by 2 bases and J by 4 bases, with 7 bases between them.